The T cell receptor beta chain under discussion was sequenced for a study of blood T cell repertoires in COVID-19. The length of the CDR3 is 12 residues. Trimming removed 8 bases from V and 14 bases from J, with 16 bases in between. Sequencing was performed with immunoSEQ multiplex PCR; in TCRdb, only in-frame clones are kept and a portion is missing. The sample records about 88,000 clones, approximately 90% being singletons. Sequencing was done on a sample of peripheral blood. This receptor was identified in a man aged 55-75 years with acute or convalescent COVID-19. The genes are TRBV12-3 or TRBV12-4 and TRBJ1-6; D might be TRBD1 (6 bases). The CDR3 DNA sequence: TGTGCCAGCTCCACCGGGGGGGGCGCCCTCCACTTT. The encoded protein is CASSTGGGALHF.